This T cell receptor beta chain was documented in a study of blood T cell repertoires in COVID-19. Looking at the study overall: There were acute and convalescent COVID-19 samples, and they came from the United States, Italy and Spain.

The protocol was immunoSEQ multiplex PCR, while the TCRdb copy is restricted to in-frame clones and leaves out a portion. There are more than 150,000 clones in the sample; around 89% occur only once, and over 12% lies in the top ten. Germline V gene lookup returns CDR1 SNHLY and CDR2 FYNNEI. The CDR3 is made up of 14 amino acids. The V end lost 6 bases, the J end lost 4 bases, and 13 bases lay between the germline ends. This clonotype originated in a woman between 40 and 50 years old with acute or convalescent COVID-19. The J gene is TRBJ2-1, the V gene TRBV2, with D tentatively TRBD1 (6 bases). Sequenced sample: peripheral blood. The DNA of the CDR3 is TGTGCCAGCAGGAGTGCACAGGGTTACAATGAGCAGTTCTTC. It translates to CASRSAQGYNEQFF. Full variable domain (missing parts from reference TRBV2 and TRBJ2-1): EPEVTQTPSHQVTQMGQEVILRCVPISNHLYFYWYRQILGQKVEFLVSFYNNEISEKSEIFDDQFSVERPDGSNFTLKIRSTKLEDSAMYFCASRSAQGYNEQFFGPGTRLTVL.